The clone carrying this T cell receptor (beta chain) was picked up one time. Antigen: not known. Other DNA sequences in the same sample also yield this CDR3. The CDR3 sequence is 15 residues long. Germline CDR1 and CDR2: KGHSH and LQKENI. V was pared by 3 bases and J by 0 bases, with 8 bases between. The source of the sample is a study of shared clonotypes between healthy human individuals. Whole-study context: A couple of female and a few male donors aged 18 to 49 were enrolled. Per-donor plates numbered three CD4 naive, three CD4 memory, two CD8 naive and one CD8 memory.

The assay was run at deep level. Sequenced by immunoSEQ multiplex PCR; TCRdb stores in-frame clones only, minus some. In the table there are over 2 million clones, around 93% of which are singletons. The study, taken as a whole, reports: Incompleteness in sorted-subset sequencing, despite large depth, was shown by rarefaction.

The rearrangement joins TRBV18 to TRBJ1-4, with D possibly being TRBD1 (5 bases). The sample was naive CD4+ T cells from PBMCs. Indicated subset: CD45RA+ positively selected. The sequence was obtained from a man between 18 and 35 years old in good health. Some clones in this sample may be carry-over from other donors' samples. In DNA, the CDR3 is TGTGCCAGCTCACCCGACAGCCCAACTAATGAAAAACTGTTTTTT. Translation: CASSPDSPTNEKLFF.